This TCR beta chain emerged from a study of T cell responses to AZD1222 COVID-19 vaccine. In the study overall: Whether given at about 4 or about 12 weeks, second doses were pooled. Study conclusions and caveats: In all cases, repertoires were sampled only after the peak T cell response. Elevations in Spike-specific TCR breadth and depth followed administration of two AZD1222 doses. Donors were largely white British and mainly female; clonal diversity was possibly underestimated.

On this clone itself: Its target is unknown.

Assay used: immunoSEQ multiplex PCR; TCRdb lists only in-frame clones, some missing. The sample contains 85,000 to 120,000 clones, about 88% of which appear only once. The sample was peripheral blood, taken on day 0 of AZD1222 vaccination. This clonotype originated in an adult in good health.

The CDR3 DNA follows: TGTGCCAGCAGTTCCCATACGAACAAAAAACAGGGTCGGTATGGCTACACCTTC. Its protein product is CASSSHTNKKQGRYGYTF. V is TRBV6-2 or TRBV6-3 and J is TRBJ1-2, with D possibly TRBD1 on 6 matching bases. V lost 4 bases, J lost 5 bases, and 26 bases lay in between. Germline loops: CDR1 MNHEY, CDR2 SVGEGT. CDR3 length: 18 amino acids.